These T cell receptor beta chains were read from a single sample in a study of control samples from healthy donors and cancer patients. Clones were sequenced by immunoSEQ multiplex PCR, and TCRdb holds only the in-frame ones, with some missing. This table has about 84,000 clones, roughly nine tenths appearing once. The material sequenced was blood. Receptors originate from a man aged 50-60 years in good health. The CDR3 runs from the conserved cysteine through the conserved F or W. D genes are given only for firm matches. Size is omitted from some rows. Given values are once, few, many or a class for expanded clones.

cdr3_aa cdr3_nt d_call clone_size v_call cdr3_length j_call
CASSPDRGRMNTEAFF TGTGCCAGCTCACCCGACAGGGGTCGAATGAACACTGAAGCTTTCTTT TRBD1 . TRBV18 16 TRBJ1-1
CASSGGTGGVSNQPQHF TGCGCCAGCAGTGGGGGGACAGGGGGCGTGAGCAATCAGCCCCAGCATTTT TRBD1 . TRBV10-2 17 TRBJ1-5
CASSHVSGLTYEQYF TGTGCCAGCAGCCACGTGAGCGGGCTTACCTACGAGCAGTACTTC . . TRBV11-2 15 TRBJ2-7
CATSDNGGQNYGYTF TGTGCCACCAGTGACAACGGAGGACAAAACTATGGCTACACCTTC . . TRBV24-1 15 TRBJ1-2
CASRPAGQAYEQYF TGCGCCAGCAGACCGGCGGGACAAGCCTACGAGCAGTACTTC . once TRBV5-1 14 TRBJ2-7
CASSRTVGSGANVLTF TGCGCCAGCAGCCGGACAGTGGGCTCTGGGGCCAACGTCCTGACTTTC . . TRBV4-1 16 TRBJ2-6
CASSVVDGYTF TGTGCCAGCAGCGTAGTCGATGGCTACACCTTC . . TRBV9 11 TRBJ1-2
CASSQNKKRTTNEKLFF TGTGCCAGCAGTCAAAATAAGAAGCGAACAACTAATGAAAAACTGTTTTTT . . TRBV2 17 TRBJ1-4
CASRRDRPGHEQFF TGTGCCAGCAGGCGGGACCGCCCAGGACATGAGCAGTTCTTC . . TRBV6-5 14 TRBJ2-1
CASSKSSSMNTEAFF TGTGCCAGCAGTAAATCTTCGTCGATGAACACTGAAGCTTTCTTT . . TRBV2 15 TRBJ1-1
CASSLYPDSLTGELFF TGCGCCAGCAGCTTATACCCGGACAGTCTCACCGGGGAGCTGTTTTTT . . TRBV5-1 16 TRBJ2-2